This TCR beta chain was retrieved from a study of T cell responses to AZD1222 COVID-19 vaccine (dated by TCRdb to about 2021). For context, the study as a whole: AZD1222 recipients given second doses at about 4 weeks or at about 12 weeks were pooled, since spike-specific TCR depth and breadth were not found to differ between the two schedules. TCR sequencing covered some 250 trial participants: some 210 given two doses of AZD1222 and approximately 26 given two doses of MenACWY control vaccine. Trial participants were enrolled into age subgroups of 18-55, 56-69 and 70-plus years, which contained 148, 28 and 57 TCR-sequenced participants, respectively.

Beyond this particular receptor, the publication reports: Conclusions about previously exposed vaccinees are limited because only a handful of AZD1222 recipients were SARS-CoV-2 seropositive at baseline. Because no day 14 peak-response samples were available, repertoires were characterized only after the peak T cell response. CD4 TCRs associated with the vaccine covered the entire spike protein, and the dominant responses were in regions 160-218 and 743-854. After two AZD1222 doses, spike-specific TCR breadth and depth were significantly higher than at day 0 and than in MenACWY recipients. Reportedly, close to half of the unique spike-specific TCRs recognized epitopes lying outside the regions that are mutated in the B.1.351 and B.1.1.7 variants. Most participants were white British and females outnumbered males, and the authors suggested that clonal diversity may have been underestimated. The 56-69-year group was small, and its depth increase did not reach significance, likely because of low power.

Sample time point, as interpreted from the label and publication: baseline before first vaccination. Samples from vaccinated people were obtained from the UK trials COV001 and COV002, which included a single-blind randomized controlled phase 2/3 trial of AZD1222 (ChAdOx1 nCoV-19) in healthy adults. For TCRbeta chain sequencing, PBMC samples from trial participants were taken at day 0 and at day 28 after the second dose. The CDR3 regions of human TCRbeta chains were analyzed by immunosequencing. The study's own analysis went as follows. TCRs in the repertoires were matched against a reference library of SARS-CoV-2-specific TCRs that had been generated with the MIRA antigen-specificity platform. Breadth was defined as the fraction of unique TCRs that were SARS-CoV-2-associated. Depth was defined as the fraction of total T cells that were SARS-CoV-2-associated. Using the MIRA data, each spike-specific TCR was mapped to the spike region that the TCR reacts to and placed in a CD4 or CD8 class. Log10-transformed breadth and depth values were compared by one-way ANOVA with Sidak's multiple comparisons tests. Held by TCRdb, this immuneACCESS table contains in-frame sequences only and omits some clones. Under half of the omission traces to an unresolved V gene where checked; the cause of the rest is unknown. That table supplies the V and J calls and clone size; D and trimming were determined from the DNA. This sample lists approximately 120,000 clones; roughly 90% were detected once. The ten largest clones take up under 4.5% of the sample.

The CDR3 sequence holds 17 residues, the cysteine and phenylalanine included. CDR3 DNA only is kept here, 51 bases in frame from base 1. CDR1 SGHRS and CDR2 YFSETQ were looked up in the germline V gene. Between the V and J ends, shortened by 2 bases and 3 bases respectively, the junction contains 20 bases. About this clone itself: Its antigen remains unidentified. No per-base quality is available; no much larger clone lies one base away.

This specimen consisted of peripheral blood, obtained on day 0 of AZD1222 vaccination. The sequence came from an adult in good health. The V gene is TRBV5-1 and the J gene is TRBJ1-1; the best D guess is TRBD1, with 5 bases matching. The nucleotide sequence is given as TGCGCCAGCAGCTTTGCGCGTGATGACAGAGCTTACACTGAAGCTTTCTTT. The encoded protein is CASSFARDDRAYTEAFF.